The source of this TCR beta chain is a study of technical replicates of blood from a handful of donors. Data came from immunoSEQ multiplex PCR; TCRdb stores just in-frame clones and leaves some out. In the table there are about 59,000 clones, 85% to 95% of which are singletons. CDR1 is LNHDA, CDR2 SQIVND, per germline (reference sequence). The CDR3 consists of 18 residues. J was trimmed by 3 bases and V by 3 bases; bases with no gene match: 13. The source material was PBMCs. The sequence derives from a human donor in good health. Some clones in this sample may be carry-over from other donors' samples. This rearrangement joins TRBV19 to TRBJ1-2; 10 bases agree with TRBD1. DNA of the CDR3: TGTGCCAGTAGTATCCTTTTCGCGGGACAGGGGAACGACTATGGCTACACCTTC. It encodes CASSILFAGQGNDYGYTF. The full variable domain, rest sourced from reference TRBV19 and TRBJ1-2, is DGGITQSPKYLFRKEGQNVTLSCEQNLNHDAMYWYRQDPGQGLRLIYYSQIVNDFQKGDIAEGYSVSREKKESFPLTVTSAQKNPTAFYLCASSILFAGQGNDYGYTFGSGTRLTVV.